This T cell receptor beta chain was recovered during a study of blood T cell repertoires in COVID-19. Across the whole study: From the United States, Italy and Spain came samples of acute and convalescent COVID-19.

The ends were cut back, 5 bases at V and 0 bases at J, with 4 bases in the middle. Germline CDR1 reads SGHTA; CDR2 reads FQGNSA. CDR3 length: 12 amino acids. Authors' methods: Estimated nucleated cell counts came from reference gene primer amplification. Assay used: immunoSEQ multiplex PCR; TCRdb lists only in-frame clones, some missing. V and J calls and clone size come straight from that table; D and trimming were deduced from the DNA. The table records some 330,000 clones, roughly nine tenths of them present only once. The sequenced sample was PBMCs or T cells enriched from blood (not recorded which). The rearrangement joins TRBV7-2 to TRBJ1-2; D remains unclear. This sequence originates from a woman aged 25-40 years who had recovered from COVID-19. The DNA for the CDR3 is TGTGCCAGCAGCATTACTAACTATGGCTACACCTTC. This translates into CASSITNYGYTF.